Presented here are 23 T cell receptor beta chains from one specimen sequenced in a study of control samples from healthy donors and cancer patients. The assay was immunoSEQ multiplex PCR, and TCRdb's table has in-frame clones only and misses some. The sample shows roughly 90,000 clones, approximately 91% of them seen only once. Specimen: PBMCs. The receptors were sampled from a woman between 50 and 59 years old with colorectal cancer.

The CDR3 DNA reads TGTGCCAGCAGCATCCGGGACGAGGGGCAGCCCCAGCATTTT. As protein: CASSIRDEGQPQHF. This chain links TRBV7-2 with TRBJ1-5; TRBD1 is a possible D gene (5 bases). This CDR3 contains 14 residues. V was trimmed by 5 bases and J by 7 bases, leaving 15 bases between them. From germline, CDR1 is SGHTA and CDR2 FQGNSA.

The chain links TRBV2 to TRBJ1-1; 7 nucleotides line up with TRBD1. The V gene's germline CDR1 is SNHLY and CDR2 FYNNEI. This CDR3 region has 15 residues. Trimming cost V 5 bases and J 4 bases; bases outside gene matches: 10. The CDR3 loop is CASSPNVQGSTEAFF. The CDR3 DNA reads as TGTGCCAGCAGTCCCAACGTACAGGGGAGCACTGAAGCTTTCTTT.

This clone was counted between two and nine times. CDR3 bases: TGTGCCAGTAAGGGGTGGAACAGGGGGCTCGATTCACCCCTCCACTTT. Its protein is CASKGWNRGLDSPLHF. The rearrangement joins TRBV19 to TRBJ1-6; 9 nucleotides align to TRBD1. With 7 bases clipped from V and 8 bases from J, the junction kept 12 bases outside the gene matches. This CDR3 has 16 residues. CDR1 is LNHDA, CDR2 SQIVND, per germline (reference sequence).

The chain joins TRBV6-5 to TRBJ2-3; 9 bases map to TRBD2. The CDR3 has 15 residues. V dropped 4 bases and J dropped 9; count of bases not matched to a gene: 11. Germline CDR1 and CDR2: MNHEY and SVGAGI. CDR3 residues: CASSSIAGAYETQYF. CDR3 bases: TGTGCCAGCAGTTCAATAGCGGGGGCATATGAGACGCAGTATTTT.

V usage is TRBV5-4 and J usage is TRBJ1-1; the D gene is possibly TRBD1 (5 bases). The germline V gene has CDR1 SGHNT and CDR2 YYREEE (reference sequence). There are 13 residues in the CDR3. Trimming shortened V by 4 bases and J by 4 bases, and 11 bases separated the two germline ends. In DNA, the CDR3 is TGTGCCAGCAGCAGCGCAGGGCGCACTGAAGCTTTCTTT. As protein: CASSSAGRTEAFF.

The chain has TRBV4-3 and TRBJ1-2; D gene unclear. Germline V gene sequence: CDR1 LGHNA, CDR2 YSLEER. The length of the CDR3 is 13 residues. Trimming took 1 base from V and 0 from J, leaving 3 bases between them. The CDR3 region is CASSQGANYGYTF. The CDR3 region has the DNA TGCGCCAGCAGCCAAGGAGCTAACTATGGCTACACCTTC.

The sample holds one count of this clone. This CDR3 is CASGQDRYTF. The CDR3 bases are TGTGCCAGCGGGCAGGATCGATACACCTTC. The chain recombines TRBV9 with TRBJ1-2, with unresolved D. Germline CDR1 is SGDLS and CDR2 is YYNGEE. The CDR3 length is 10 residues. V was shortened by 7 bases and J by 11 bases, with 12 bases between the two germline ends.

The V call is TRBV28, the J call TRBJ1-2; perhaps TRBD1 as D (6 bases). Germline loops: CDR1 MDHEN, CDR2 SYDVKM. This CDR3 is built from 14 residues. The V end was cut by 3 bases, the J end by 3 bases, with 11 bases between. This CDR3 reads CASSFQGIDYGYTF. Here the CDR3 DNA reads TGTGCCAGCAGTTTCCAGGGGATCGACTATGGCTACACCTTC.

This chain uses TRBV14 with TRBJ2-6; D not resolved. Looked up from germline, CDR1 is SGHDN and CDR2 is FVKESK. The V end lost 4 bases, the J end lost 0 bases, and 7 bases lay between the germline ends. The CDR3 has 15 residues. The CDR3 region is CASSRESSGANVLTF. For the CDR3, the DNA is TGTGCCAGCAGCCGTGAGAGCTCTGGGGCCAACGTCCTGACTTTC. Filled out from reference TRBV14 and TRBJ2-6, the complete variable domain reads EAGVTQFPSHSVIEKGQTVTLRCDPISGHDNLYWYRRVMGKEIKFLLHFVKESKQDESGMPNNRFLAERTGGTYSTLKVQPAELEDSGVYFCASSRESSGANVLTFGAGSRLTVL.

This clone was seen a few times. This rearrangement joins TRBV6-5 to TRBJ1-1, with D hard to call. Germline assignment: CDR1 MNHEY and CDR2 SVGAGI. CDR3 size: 13 residues. V was cut by 6 bases and J by 1 base, with 9 bases left in between. The CDR3 sequence: CASRGVSNTEAFF. Written as DNA, the CDR3 is TGTGCCAGCAGAGGAGTCTCGAACACTGAAGCTTTCTTT.

The genes are TRBV4-1 and TRBJ2-4; possible D gene TRBD1, 5 bases. Germline V lookup: CDR1 MGHRA, CDR2 YSYEKL. The CDR3 contains 15 residues. Trimming took off 3 bases at V and 2 bases at J, with 11 bases between the two ends. CDR3 nucleotides: TGCGCCAGCAGCCAGGGTACAGGATCCAAAAACATTCAGTACTTC. Protein product: CASSQGTGSKNIQYF.

The chain carries TRBV6-5 and TRBJ1-5, with no clear D. Germline lookup yields CDR1 MNHEY and CDR2 SVGAGI. The V end lost 6 bases, the J end lost 5 bases, and 8 bases lay between the germline ends. The CDR3 is made up of 12 amino acids. This CDR3 is CASRRRDQPQHF. The CDR3 DNA is TGTGCCAGCAGGAGGCGGGATCAGCCCCAGCATTTT.

The chain links TRBV25-1 to TRBJ2-5, with unresolved D. Between the trimmed V and J ends, which lost 4 bases and 4 bases, there was a span of 13 bases. The CDR3 consists of 14 residues. Germline V gives CDR1 MGHDK, CDR2 SYGVNS. The CDR3: CASSAINTPETQYF. CDR3 bases: TGTGCCAGCAGTGCAATTAACACCCCAGAGACCCAGTACTTC.

This clone appeared once. The J gene is TRBJ1-4, the V gene TRBV5-5; D unclear. CDR3 length: 14 residues. The germline gives CDR1 SGHKS, CDR2 YYEKEE (reference sequence). V was shortened by 2 bases and J by 5 bases, with 10 bases between the two germline ends. This chain's CDR3 is CASSFWTSNEKLFF. CDR3 DNA sequence: TGTGCCAGCAGCTTTTGGACCTCGAATGAAAAACTGTTTTTT.

The chain couples TRBV9 to TRBJ2-5; 7 nucleotides align to TRBD1. Germline CDR1 SGDLS, CDR2 YYNGEE. The junction had 5 bases not matched to a gene; V was cut back by 4 bases and J by 5 bases. CDR3 length: 13 amino acids. Here the CDR3 reads CASSSGQWETQYF. The CDR3 DNA follows: TGTGCCAGCAGCTCGGGACAGTGGGAGACCCAGTACTTC.

This rearrangement joins TRBV2 to TRBJ1-3; D unclear. There are 14 residues in the CDR3. Germline V gene sequence: CDR1 SNHLY, CDR2 FYNNEI. V was cut by 10 bases and J by 0 bases, with 13 bases left in between. The CDR3 region has the DNA TGTGCCATCGCCCCGGCCGGCTCTGGAAACACCATATATTTT. This codes for CAIAPAGSGNTIYF. The full variable domain, in which reference TRBV2 and TRBJ1-3 provide the parts outside the CDR3, is EPEVTQTPSHQVTQMGQEVILRCVPISNHLYFYWYRQILGQKVEFLVSFYNNEISEKSEIFDDQFSVERPDGSNFTLKIRSTKLEDSAMYFCAIAPAGSGNTIYFGEGSWLTVV.

The chain carries TRBV10-3 and TRBJ2-2; a weak D match, TRBD2 (7 bases). V was clipped by 4 bases and J by 5 bases, with 20 bases between them. The CDR3 extends over 17 amino acids. CDR1 and CDR2 (germline): ENHRY, SYGVKD. The CDR3 here is CAISVERGQRGTGELFF. Written as DNA, the CDR3 is TGTGCCATCAGTGTTGAGCGGGGACAAAGGGGGACCGGGGAGCTGTTTTTT.

This clone was seen a single time. The gene calls are TRBV3-1 (or the pseudogene TRBV3-2) and TRBJ1-2, with D perhaps TRBD1 (6 bases). This CDR3 has 16 residues. V shed 4 bases and J shed 4 bases, with 19 bases lying between them. The V gene's germline CDR1 is LGHDT and CDR2 YNNKEL (reference sequence). The CDR3 DNA sequence: TGTGCCAGCAGCCCCTCCGAGGGGGGAGCGGGCTATGGCTACACCTTC. Its translation is CASSPSEGGAGYGYTF.

The V call is TRBV18, the J call TRBJ1-5; no clear D gene. Trimming left V 4 bases short and J 2 bases short, with 6 bases between. The CDR3 extends over 13 amino acids. The V gene's germline CDR1 is KGHSH and CDR2 LQKENI. DNA for the CDR3: TGTGCCAGCTCACTCCTCGGCAATCAGCCCCAGCATTTT. The encoded protein is CASSLLGNQPQHF.

The J gene is TRBJ1-5, the V gene TRBV19; 10 nucleotides line up with TRBD1. The V gene's germline CDR1 is LNHDA and CDR2 SQIVND (reference sequence). The length of the CDR3 is 16 residues. Trimming took 5 bases from V and 4 from J; bases not matched to a gene: 8. This CDR3 reads CASSAWDRGWNQPQHF. In DNA, the CDR3 is TGTGCCAGTAGTGCTTGGGACAGGGGTTGGAATCAGCCCCAGCATTTT.

This clone was recorded only once. V gene TRBV6-4 combines with J gene TRBJ2-1; 8 bases are shared with TRBD1. The junction had 4 bases not matched to a gene; V was cut back by 5 bases and J by 1 base. From germline, CDR1 is MRHNA and CDR2 SNTAGT. There are 15 residues in the CDR3. The CDR3 reads CASSPGTGSYNEQFF. The CDR3 DNA follows: TGTGCCAGCAGTCCCGGGACAGGTTCCTACAATGAGCAGTTCTTC.

V gene TRBV9 combines with J gene TRBJ2-7, with 7 bases that match TRBD2. V shed 3 bases and J 0 bases; nucleotides not matched to a gene: 6. Germline V lookup: CDR1 SGDLS, CDR2 YYNGEE. The CDR3 extends over 15 amino acids. The CDR3: CASSGGGSRSYEQYV. As DNA, the CDR3 is TGTGCCAGCAGCGGGGGAGGGTCCCGCTCCTACGAGCAGTACGTC.

The rearrangement links TRBV4-2 to TRBJ2-3; possibly TRBD2 for D (7 bases). This CDR3 is 13 amino acids long. V lost 3 bases to trimming and J lost 5 bases, with 9 bases between them. From germline, CDR1 is LGHNA and CDR2 YNFKEQ. CDR3 loop: CASSHGGQDTQYF. The CDR3 DNA reads as TGTGCCAGCAGCCACGGGGGGCAAGATACGCAGTATTTT.